Detailed here is one T cell receptor beta chain. Its antigen is unknown. The source of the sample is a study of T cells after yellow fever vaccination. Trimming took 5 bases from V and 4 from J, leaving 16 bases between them. The CDR3 contains 15 residues. Germline assignment: CDR1 KGHSH and CDR2 LQKENI. Study findings and constraints: There was a small share of clonotypes that showed up in both the CD4 and CD8 compartments. Peak timing came faster in the weaker secondary response, day 5 versus 15. Clones that expanded after primary vaccination mostly reappeared after the booster (roughly 95% CD4, roughly 90% CD8).

TCRdb reprocessed the 5' RACE reads via MiXCR and lists one record per CDR3 protein. This table has a few hundred thousand distinct CDR3 sequences, roughly 6.2% appearing once. The clonotype was recovered from a man aged 30 to 39 who received the YFV17D yellow fever vaccine. This chain connects TRBV18 to TRBJ2-3, with D perhaps given as TRBD1 or TRBD2 (5 bases each). Sequencing used PBMCs, obtained 5 days after the yellow fever booster vaccination. CDR3 sequence (DNA): TGTGCCAGCTCAAAATCCACGGGGACCGCAGATACGCAGTATTTT. This encodes CASSKSTGTADTQYF.